Presented here are 22 T cell receptor beta chains from one specimen sequenced in a study of technical replicates of blood from four donors. The protocol was immunoSEQ multiplex PCR, while the TCRdb copy is restricted to in-frame clones and leaves out a portion. The sample has approximately 50,000 clones, about 86% seen once; the top ten hold roughly 5.2%. What was sequenced was PBMCs. Every receptor here comes from a human donor in good health. Some clones in this sample may be carry-over from other donors' samples.

The chain links TRBV15 to TRBJ2-7, with D possibly matching TRBD1 (7 bases). Trimming left V 0 bases short and J 5 bases short, with 14 bases between. The CDR3 runs 15 residues. Germline CDR1 and CDR2: LNHNV and YYDKDF (reference sequence). CDR3 loop: CATSREVEGADEQYF. CDR3 coding DNA: TGTGCCACCAGCAGAGAGGTGGAGGGGGCTGACGAGCAGTACTTC.

J is TRBJ2-1 and V is TRBV7-9; 7 bases fit TRBD1. CDR3 length: 12 residues. Trimming removed 0 bases from V and 15 bases from J; junction bases left unmatched: 5. CDR1 and CDR2 (germline): SEHNR, FQNEAQ (reference sequence). In DNA, the CDR3 is TGTGCCAGCAGCTTAGCCGCAGGGGGTACGTTCTTC. It encodes CASSLAAGGTFF.

This chain connects TRBV15 to TRBJ2-5; TRBD1 matches at 8 bases. Per germline, CDR1 LNHNV and CDR2 YYDKDF (reference sequence). V trimming: 5 bases; J trimming: 1 base; junction bases outside the gene matches: 6. This CDR3 spans 15 amino acids. The CDR3 sequence: CATSGRDRLQETQYF. In nucleotides, the CDR3 is TGTGCCACCAGCGGACGGGACAGGCTCCAAGAGACCCAGTACTTC.

Written as DNA, the CDR3 is TGTGCCAGCAGCCTGAGACAGGTCTCCTACGAGCAGTACTTC. It yields the protein CASSLRQVSYEQYF. The V call is TRBV5-6, the J call TRBJ2-7; tentatively, D is TRBD1 (6 bases). V was cut by 4 bases and J by 0 bases, with 11 bases left in between. Per germline, CDR1 SGHDT and CDR2 YYEEEE. The CDR3 contains 14 residues.

DNA for the CDR3: TGTGCCACCAGCAGAGATCCGAGGAGCAAATTGACGGCAGATACGCAGTATTTT. Residues: CATSRDPRSKLTADTQYF. This rearrangement joins TRBV15 to TRBJ2-3; no firm D call. This CDR3 comprises 18 residues. Germline CDR1 and CDR2: LNHNV and YYDKDF (reference sequence). The V gene lost 0 bases and the J gene lost 4 bases, with 20 bases spanning the gap.

The chain combines TRBV5-1 with TRBJ2-5; 7 nucleotides line up with TRBD2. Germline V gene sequence: CDR1 SGHRS, CDR2 YFSETQ. V was clipped by 0 bases and J by 5 bases; unmatched bases: 10. The length of the CDR3 is 16 residues. CDR3 bases: TGCGCCAGCAGCTTGGTTGGGGGAGGGCCTCGGGAGACCCAGTACTTC. Translated: CASSLVGGGPRETQYF.

This clone was seen only once. This chain connects TRBV4-3 to TRBJ1-5; D gene unclear. V was clipped by 1 base and J by 3 bases, with 10 bases between them. This CDR3 region has 15 residues. Germline CDR1 is LGHNA and CDR2 is YSLEER. The CDR3 sequence: CASSQGSGNNQPQHF. CDR3 nucleotide sequence: TGCGCCAGCAGCCAAGGGAGCGGTAACAATCAGCCCCAGCATTTT.

This clone has only one observation. The chain links TRBV7-9 to TRBJ2-3, with 11 bases fitting TRBD2. The CDR3 runs 14 residues. Germline CDR1 reads SEHNR; CDR2 reads FQNEAQ (reference sequence). The trim removed 4 bases at V and 4 bases at J, leaving 1 base unmatched. CDR3 nucleotides: TGTGCCAGCAGCTCACTAGCGGGAGCAGATACGCAGTATTTT. Protein product: CASSSLAGADTQYF. The entire variable domain, with the rest obtained from reference TRBV7-9 and TRBJ2-3, is as follows: DTGVSQNPRHKITKRGQNVTFRCDPISEHNRLYWYRQTLGQGPEFLTYFQNEAQLEKSRLLSDRFSAERPKGSFSTLEIQRTEQGDSAMYLCASSSLAGADTQYFGPGTRLTVL.

This chain joins TRBV11-2 and TRBJ2-5; 8 nucleotides agree with TRBD2. The CDR3 is made up of 14 amino acids. Per the germline V gene, CDR1 is SGHAT and CDR2 is FQNNGV. The V and J ends lost 2 bases and 9 bases, in that order; junction bases with no gene match: 8. CDR3 DNA: TGTGCCAGCAGCTTATCCCCTAGCGGGCTAGCCCAGTACTTC. The encoded protein is CASSLSPSGLAQYF.

The chain recombines TRBV28 with TRBJ2-1; 7 positions agree with TRBD2. The CDR3 consists of 13 residues. The germline CDR1 and CDR2 sequences are MDHEN and SYDVKM. V trimming: 11 bases; J trimming: 5 bases; junction bases outside the gene matches: 9. The DNA for the CDR3 is TGTGCCTGGGGGGGAGCAGGAGACAATGAGCAGTTCTTC. Translating it yields CAWGGAGDNEQFF.

J is TRBJ2-4 and V is TRBV5-1, with D hard to call. V was shortened by 3 bases and J by 0 bases, with 7 bases between the two germline ends. Per germline, CDR1 SGHRS and CDR2 YFSETQ. This CDR3 is built from 14 residues. The CDR3: CASSCGVAKNIQYF. The CDR3 DNA sequence: TGCGCCAGCAGCTGCGGTGTAGCCAAAAACATTCAGTACTTC.

This clone turned up a few times. The V call is TRBV4-1, the J call TRBJ1-6; D is uncertain. This CDR3 comprises 14 residues. CDR1 MGHRA and CDR2 YSYEKL come from the germline V gene. With 0 bases removed from V and 7 bases from J, the gap between germline ends came to 7 bases. DNA for the CDR3: TGCGCCAGCAGCCAAGACCGTGTAAATTCACCCCTCCACTTT. As protein: CASSQDRVNSPLHF.

The rearrangement uses TRBV15 and TRBJ1-2; TRBD1 is a possible D gene (5 bases). The CDR3 is made up of 15 amino acids. V lost 3 bases to trimming and J lost 5 bases, with 16 bases between them. Germline V CDR1 and CDR2: LNHNV, YYDKDF (reference sequence). The CDR3 loop reads CATSSPGVWGYGYTF. The CDR3 bases are TGTGCCACCAGCAGCCCGGGAGTTTGGGGGTATGGCTACACCTTC.

The chain carries TRBV5-1 and TRBJ1-3, with 8 positions matching TRBD1. CDR3 length: 15 amino acids. Germline trimming cut 4 bases from V and 2 bases from J; bases unmatched to any gene: 5. Germline CDR1 reads SGHRS; CDR2 reads YFSETQ. As DNA, the CDR3 is TGCGCCAGCAGCCAGACAGGGGTTGCTGGAAACACCATATATTTT. Encoded protein: CASSQTGVAGNTIYF.

The chain is built from TRBV4-3 and TRBJ1-1, with a possible D match to TRBD1 (5 bases). The CDR3 runs 13 residues. Germline V CDR1 and CDR2: LGHNA, YSLEER. V was trimmed by 0 bases and J by 8 bases, leaving 10 bases between them. CDR3 nucleotide sequence: TGCGCCAGCAGCCAAGAGTGGGGGGAGGAAGCTTTCTTT. Amino acid sequence: CASSQEWGEEAFF.

The J gene is TRBJ2-7, the V gene TRBV5-1; 9 bases match TRBD2. CDR3 size: 16 residues. From germline, CDR1 is SGHRS and CDR2 YFSETQ. The V segment lost 5 bases and the J segment 1 base; nucleotides outside the gene matches: 10. CDR3: CASRRTGTSKSYEQYF. The CDR3 nucleotides are TGCGCCAGCAGAAGAACCGGGACTAGCAAATCCTACGAGCAGTACTTC.

The V call is TRBV7-9, the J call TRBJ2-1; 16 nucleotides match TRBD2. The CDR3 is 18 residues long. J gave up 1 base and V 5 bases, and 5 bases lay outside the gene matches. The germline V gene encodes CDR1 SEHNR and CDR2 FQNEAQ (reference sequence). The CDR3 nucleotides read TGTGCCAGCAGCATGGGACTAGCGGGGGGGCAGTCCTACAATGAGCAGTTCTTC. Protein sequence: CASSMGLAGGQSYNEQFF.

This clone was recorded only once. CDR3 loop: CASSADQGTREQYF. The CDR3 DNA follows: TGTGCCAGCAGCGCCGACCAGGGAACGAGGGAGCAGTACTTC. The chain is built from TRBV9 and TRBJ2-7, with TRBD1 as a possible D gene (5 bases). The CDR3 sequence is 14 residues long. The ends were cut back, 3 bases at V and 7 bases at J, with 17 bases in the middle. Germline V gene lookup returns CDR1 SGDLS and CDR2 YYNGEE.

The chain joins TRBV5-1 to TRBJ2-3; TRBD2 might be the D (5 bases). The CDR3 is 14 amino acids. Germline V gene lookup returns CDR1 SGHRS and CDR2 YFSETQ. V lost 1 base and J lost 5, with 11 bases in between. CDR3 nucleotides: TGCGCCAGCAGCTTGTTCTCCGGGGTAGATACGCAGTATTTT. This codes for CASSLFSGVDTQYF. Based on the CDR3 plus reference TRBV5-1 and TRBJ2-3, the full variable domain is KAGVTQTPRYLIKTRGQQVTLSCSPISGHRSVSWYQQTPGQGLQFLFEYFSETQRNKGNFPGRFSGRQFSNSRSEMNVSTLELGDSALYLCASSLFSGVDTQYFGPGTRLTVL.

This chain connects TRBV11-2 to TRBJ2-7; D is possibly TRBD1 (5 bases). CDR1 and CDR2 from the germline V gene are SGHAT and FQNNGV. Deletions cut 7 bases from V and 0 bases from J, with 7 bases between. CDR3 length equals 12 residues. DNA of the CDR3: TGTGCCAGCACAGGGTTCTCCTACGAGCAGTACTTC. Translation: CASTGFSYEQYF.

CDR3 sequence: CASSLVVGDTVGYTF. The CDR3 region has the DNA TGCGCCAGCAGCTTGGTGGTCGGGGACACGGTCGGCTACACCTTC. The chain uses TRBV5-1 and TRBJ1-2, with D possibly being TRBD1 (6 bases). From germline, CDR1 is SGHRS and CDR2 YFSETQ. V lost 0 bases and J lost 8, with 17 bases in between. The CDR3 length is 15 residues.

The V gene is TRBV11-2, the J gene TRBJ1-6; 10 bases are shared with TRBD1. CDR1 is SGHAT and CDR2 is FQNNGV in the germline V gene. The CDR3 is 15 amino acids. Trimming removed 3 bases from V and 8 bases from J; junction bases left unmatched: 4. The CDR3 DNA follows: TGTGCCAGCAGCTTGTTGGGACAGGGGCATTCACCCCTCCACTTT. It specifies CASSLLGQGHSPLHF.